In its sample, the clone carrying this T cell receptor (beta chain) was seen once. This entry belongs to a study of control samples from healthy donors and cancer patients. TCRdb keeps only in-frame clones here, not all; method: immunoSEQ multiplex PCR. The repertoire consists of approximately 160,000 clones, with 80% to 95% occurring once and the leading ten covering 0.68%. This CDR3 is built from 15 residues. V shed 3 bases and J 3 bases; nucleotides not matched to a gene: 1. CDR1 is SGHRS and CDR2 is YFSETQ in the germline V gene. The chain joins TRBV5-1 to TRBJ2-5; 14 bases align to TRBD2. The material sequenced was blood. The receptor's source is a woman aged 25-40 years in good health. The CDR3 DNA follows: TGCGCCAGCAGCTCGGGACTAGCGGGGGAAGAGACCCAGTACTTC. This sequence encodes CASSSGLAGEETQYF. Together with reference TRBV5-1 and TRBJ2-5, the CDR3 gives the full variable domain: KAGVTQTPRYLIKTRGQQVTLSCSPISGHRSVSWYQQTPGQGLQFLFEYFSETQRNKGNFPGRFSGRQFSNSRSEMNVSTLELGDSALYLCASSSGLAGEETQYFGPGTRLLVL.